The sequence of this TCR beta chain was determined in a study of beta chain features in type 1 diabetes listed by TCRdb under 2018. Notes on the research overall: Patients and healthy donors did not differ in mean age, gender distribution, total cell number or subset yield. A total of roughly 100 million sorted cells were examined across all samples, and RNA yield correlated strongly with the number of cells per subset. In the study, recently diagnosed type 1 diabetes patients and matched healthy donors were compared on the TCRB repertoires of their sorted circulating CD4+ T cell subsets. Regulatory and stem cell-like memory subsets were isolated from only 8 patients and roughly 8 healthy donors, whereas naive and central memory subsets came from all 28 donors. General conclusions and limits of the study: Because cDNA was sequenced instead of genomic DNA, highly expressing activated cells could be over-represented, though the groups showed no difference in activation or CD3 levels. At VDJ recombination sites, patients with type 1 diabetes made fewer insertions and deleted more nucleotides, a pattern implying thymic rearrangement abnormalities. A moderate but significant shortening of TCRB CDR3 length was observed in type 1 diabetes patients in all four CD4+ subsets. Naive, central memory and regulatory TCRB repertoires appeared to be more alike among patients than among healthy donors. Shorter templates might have been favored by PCR, but patient and control samples were amplified and corrected together, so both groups would have been affected equally by any skew. HLA sub-analyses involved small numbers of individuals, so any influence of HLA type on TCRB rearrangement remained unresolved.

The High Capacity cDNA Reverse Transcription Kit was used to reverse transcribe all of the isolated RNA, meaning that expressed TCRB transcripts were what got sequenced. Deep immunoSEQ sequencing was applied to naive, central memory and regulatory T cell samples, giving an average of about 3.6 million total reads per sample. Sorted cells were lysed in RLT buffer and RNA was extracted with DNase-treated RNeasy Micro or Mini kits, depending on cell number. To prevent cross-contamination, every cell subset was processed on its own, while patient and healthy donor samples were processed together. The immunoSEQ multiplex PCR was used to amplify TCRB sequences from cDNA, generating 87-bp fragments that spanned the CDR3 region. The amplicons were sequenced using the Illumina HiSeq platform. Per the authors' processing: Synthetic template baselines were used to correct PCR bias computationally, reads within Hamming distance 2 were collapsed together, and singletons that could not be merged were discarded. Reads were aligned against IMGT to assign V, D and J genes, CDR3 length and insertions or deletions at six rearrangement sites. Within each subset, clonotype counts were normalized to sorted cell number, after which true diversity and Gini coefficients were computed with the tcR R package. The overlap coefficient, calculated on TCRB nucleotide sequences, was used to quantify repertoire sharing. This immuneACCESS table, as held by TCRdb, lists in-frame sequences with V and J called but not all clones. Of the missing ones, under half trace to an unresolved V gene in checked studies; the others have no known cause. Clonal size and the V and J genes are those of that table, whereas D and trimming came from the DNA. In all, the sample holds about 320,000 clones, and 13% to 15% of those were seen once. Together, the top ten hold around 7% of the sample.

A single peripheral blood draw of about 116 mL on average was collected from each donor into heparinised tubes. A BD FACSAria II and a panel including CD45RO, CCR7, CD25, CD127, CD95 and CD27 were used to sort naive, central memory, regulatory and stem cell-like memory CD4+ T cells. Purity was above 98% for every sorted population. PBMCs were isolated immediately by Lymphoprep density gradient centrifugation and stained directly without culture. So that batch effects would be minimized, each experiment stained and sorted samples in pairs, pairing one healthy donor with one patient. The germline V gene (reference sequence) supplies CDR1 SEHNR and CDR2 FQNEAQ. From its cysteine to its phenylalanine, the CDR3 spans 17 amino acids. The only DNA kept is the CDR3, 51 bases in frame from the first base. The V end gives up 8 bases and the J end 7 bases, leaving 15 bases in the junction not matched to a gene.

For this clone: The target of this receptor is not known. No clone much larger than this one lies a single base away; base qualities are absent.

This receptor was identified in a man aged 30 to 45 in good health. This chain is built from TRBV7-9 and TRBJ2-1, and 12 bases in between align with TRBD2. Specimen: central memory CD4+ T cells from blood. The CDR3 is CASGGQLASGRGNEQFF. The nucleotides read TGTGCCAGCGGGGGGCAGCTTGCTAGCGGGAGGGGAAATGAGCAGTTCTTC. Where the CDR3 stops, the reference TRBV7-9 and TRBJ2-1 genes take over; the full variable domain is DTGVSQNPRHKITKRGQNVTFRCDPISEHNRLYWYRQTLGQGPEFLTYFQNEAQLEKSRLLSDRFSAERPKGSFSTLEIQRTEQGDSAMYLCASGGQLASGRGNEQFFGPGTRLTVL.